The clone carrying this T cell receptor (beta chain) has at least ten counts. Antigen unknown. This entry belongs to a study of CD8 T cells in ankylosing spondylitis. This CDR3 has 11 amino acids. From germline, CDR1 is DFQATT and CDR2 SNEGSKA (reference sequence). V lost 4 bases and J 6 bases, leaving 10 bases between the germline ends. TCRdb reanalysed the 5' RACE reads using MiXCR and keeps one entry per CDR3 protein. The repertoire holds about 140,000 distinct CDR3 sequences, with roughly 7.7% as singletons. General study findings and limits: Matched synovial fluid from ankylosing spondylitis patients was reported to be enriched for disease-linked clones. Past research had described some motif variants in reactive arthritis synovial fluid and blood. What seemed typical of ankylosing spondylitis blood was a TCR beta motif built from several highly homologous variants.

The sequence came from a male donor with ankylosing spondylitis. Source material: synovial fluid, either unsorted or a sorted T cell fraction (not recorded which). The V gene is TRBV20-1, the J gene TRBJ2-7; D is uncertain. This CDR3 is CSATPAAEQYF. The DNA of the CDR3 is TGCAGTGCTACTCCGGCCGCCGAGCAGTACTTC.